This T cell receptor beta chain comes out of a study of T cells in Graves' hyperthyroidism and ophthalmopathy. Study summary: Peripheral blood was collected at initial diagnosis, before any treatment.

Study results and limitations: In validation, the model predicted ophthalmopathy. These predictions came a median 6.5 months before onset.

This clonotype was detected a few times. The antigen is not known. RNA transcripts gave rise to amplified TCR beta CDR3 regions. The primer set for the first-round RT-PCR of the TCR CDR3 was HTBI. TCRdb used MiXCR to reprocess the multiplex PCR reads, holding one entry per CDR3 protein. The sample carries about 840,000 distinct CDR3 sequences, 35% to 45% recorded once. CDR1 SGHDN and CDR2 FVKESK come from the germline V gene. CDR3 length: 13 residues. The V and J ends lost 6 bases and 6 bases respectively, with 15 bases between them. The study defined stable Graves' hyperthyroidism as no ophthalmopathy progression within 18 months.

This TCR derives from a man between 18 and 35 years old with Graves' hyperthyroidism. The chain joins TRBV14 to TRBJ2-7, with a possible D match to TRBD1 (6 bases). Sequencing was carried out using blood. In nucleotides, the CDR3 is TGTGCCAGCAGGGGCCCAGGGGCGGGCGAGCAGTACTTC. It is translated as CASRGPGAGEQYF.